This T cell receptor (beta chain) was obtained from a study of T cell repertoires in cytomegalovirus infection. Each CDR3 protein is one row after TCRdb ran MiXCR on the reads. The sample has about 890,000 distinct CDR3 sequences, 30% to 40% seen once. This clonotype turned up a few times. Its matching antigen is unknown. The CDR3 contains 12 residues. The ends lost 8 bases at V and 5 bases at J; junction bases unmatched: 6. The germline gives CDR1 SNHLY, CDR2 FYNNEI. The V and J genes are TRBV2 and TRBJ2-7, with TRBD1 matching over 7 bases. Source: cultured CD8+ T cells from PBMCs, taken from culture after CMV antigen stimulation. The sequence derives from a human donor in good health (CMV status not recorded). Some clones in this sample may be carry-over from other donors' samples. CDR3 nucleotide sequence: TGTGCCAGCCCCCGGGACAGCAACGAGCAGTACTTC. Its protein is CASPRDSNEQYF.